This entry lists 11 T cell receptor beta chains sequenced from one sample in a study of cytomegalovirus exposure and HLA in healthy donors. Primers for the PCR totalled 60 Vbeta and 13 Jbeta. The table came from immunoSEQ multiplex PCR; TCRdb's copy has only in-frame clones and leaves some out. The sample carries about 170,000 clones, 79% recorded once. The sequencing input was PBMCs. Every receptor here comes from a woman between 45 and 65 years old in good health and CMV-seronegative.

This chain links TRBV5-1 with TRBJ1-4, with D maybe TRBD1 (6 bases). The CDR3 is made up of 15 amino acids. The V end was cut by 4 bases, the J end by 4 bases, with 14 bases between. Germline V gene sequence: CDR1 SGHRS, CDR2 YFSETQ. Here the CDR3 DNA reads TGCGCCAGCAGCCCCGCGACAGGAGTTAATGAAAAACTGTTTTTT. It translates to CASSPATGVNEKLFF.

The gene calls are TRBV7-2 and TRBJ2-7; weak D call: TRBD2 (6 bases). CDR1 and CDR2 from the germline V gene are SGHTA and FQGNSA. The CDR3 is made up of 15 amino acids. With 4 bases removed from V and 2 bases from J, the gap between germline ends came to 15 bases. The CDR3 bases are TGTGCCAGCAGCTCTGGCGCGGGACTTGCCTACGAGCAGTACTTC. This codes for CASSSGAGLAYEQYF. The full variable domain, its missing parts supplied by reference TRBV7-2 and TRBJ2-7, is GAGVSQSPSNKVTEKGKDVELRCDPISGHTALYWYRQSLGQGLEFLIYFQGNSAPDKSGLPSDRFSAERTGGSVSTLTIQRTQQEDSAVYLCASSSGAGLAYEQYFGPGTRLTVT.

V and J are TRBV10-1 and TRBJ2-5; 9 bases line up with TRBD2. The CDR3 is 16 amino acids. CDR1 and CDR2 (germline): WNHNN, SYGVQD (reference sequence). The V segment lost 2 bases and the J segment 5 bases; nucleotides outside the gene matches: 9. The CDR3 protein is CASSEILAGVEETQYF. In DNA, the CDR3 is TGCGCCAGCAGTGAGATTTTAGCGGGGGTAGAGGAGACCCAGTACTTC.

V and J are TRBV6-1 and TRBJ2-2; the match to TRBD1 covers 7 bases. V was clipped by 8 bases and J by 0 bases; unmatched bases: 3. This CDR3 has 14 residues. The germline V gene encodes CDR1 MNHNS and CDR2 SASEGT. CDR3 protein: CASRGQPNTGELFF. CDR3 DNA: TGTGCCAGCCGGGGACAGCCGAACACCGGGGAGCTGTTTTTT.

The genes are TRBV9 and TRBJ2-1, with TRBD1 matching 7 bases. The junction had 5 bases not matched to a gene; V was cut back by 0 bases and J by 5 bases. Looked up from germline, CDR1 is SGDLS and CDR2 is YYNGEE. The CDR3 covers 15 residues. The CDR3: CASSVEGGLNNEQFF. In nucleotides, the CDR3 is TGTGCCAGCAGCGTAGAAGGGGGCCTTAACAATGAGCAGTTCTTC.

The V and J genes are TRBV7-9 and TRBJ2-2, with a possible D match to TRBD2 (6 bases). Per the germline V gene, CDR1 is SEHNR and CDR2 is FQNEAQ (reference sequence). The CDR3 consists of 15 residues. Trimming pared 5 bases from V and 4 bases from J, leaving 14 bases between. The CDR3 DNA is TGTGCCAGCAGCCCTGGGCACGGGAGCACCGGGGAGCTGTTTTTT. Amino acid sequence: CASSPGHGSTGELFF.

This clone has just a few counts. V is TRBV29-1 and J is TRBJ2-7; perhaps TRBD2 as D (6 bases). CDR1 and CDR2 (germline): SQVTM, ANQGSEA. CDR3 length equals 12 residues. The V end was cut by 4 bases, the J end by 3 bases, with 10 bases between. The CDR3 DNA follows: TGCAGCGTTGGGGGACTGTACTACGAGCAGTACTTC. Its protein is CSVGGLYYEQYF.

The table lists this clone with a few counts. The V and J genes are TRBV19 and TRBJ1-1; TRBD1 might be the D (5 bases). The V end lost 5 bases, the J end lost 7 bases, and 11 bases lay between the germline ends. The CDR3 contains 12 residues. Germline values: CDR1 LNHDA, CDR2 SQIVND (reference sequence). CDR3 sequence reads: CASSSRVSEAFF. CDR3 nucleotide sequence: TGTGCCAGTAGTTCCAGGGTCAGTGAAGCTTTCTTT.

To note about this clone: The junction departs from germline at one end; a sequencing error may be responsible. The chain carries TRBV10-3 and TRBJ1-5, with D tentatively TRBD1 (6 bases). The CDR3 spans 14 residues. Germline V gene data show CDR1 as ENHRY and CDR2 as SYGVKD. The CDR3 spells CAISEGGGNEPQHF. In nucleotides, the CDR3 is TGTGCCATCAGTGAAGGGGGGGGCAATGAGCCCCAGCATTTT.

J is TRBJ1-1 and V is TRBV6-6, with a tentative D call TRBD1 (5 bases). The germline V gene has CDR1 MNHNY and CDR2 SVGAGI (reference sequence). The V gene lost 7 bases and the J gene lost 0 bases, with 12 bases spanning the gap. The CDR3 is made up of 14 amino acids. CDR3 sequence (DNA): TGTGCCAGCACCTCTGGGACTGTGAACACTGAAGCTTTCTTT. This encodes CASTSGTVNTEAFF.

This chain connects TRBV5-1 to TRBJ2-1, with 12 bases fitting TRBD2. The CDR3 covers 15 residues. Germline-derived CDR1 and CDR2 are SGHRS and YFSETQ. V lost 4 bases, J lost 9 bases, and 8 bases stayed unmatched. The CDR3 DNA is TGCGCCAGCAGCCGCGGACTAGCGGGAAAGGGTGAGCAGTTCTTC. It translates to CASSRGLAGKGEQFF.